The 4 T cell receptor beta chains in this list originate from one sample, sequenced in a study of post-analysis software for immune sequencing data. Findings and limits, study-wide: When patients were compared with controls, 4 or 5 TRBV segments were more frequent, TRBV5-6, TRBV5-1 and TRBV20-1 among them.

Their specific antigens are unknown. The authors incorporated unique molecular identifiers into the TCR beta cDNA libraries. A single record per CDR3 protein comes from TCRdb applying MiXCR to the PCR reads. The sample has about 210,000 distinct CDR3 sequences, approximately 28% seen once; the top ten hold roughly 3.4%. Sequenced sample: blood. The receptors stem from a girl aged 2-17 years with multiple sclerosis.

A remark on this clonotype: This clone may be a read error of a much larger clone one base away. The rearrangement joins TRBV7-2 to TRBJ2-5, with D perhaps TRBD2 (6 bases). CDR1 is SGHTA, CDR2 FQGNSA, per germline. V gave up 4 bases and J gave up 9 bases, with 21 bases separating them. CDR3 length: 15 residues. The CDR3 protein is CASSSGRVAVGAQYF. The CDR3 region has the DNA TGTGCCAGCAGCTCGGGACGGGTAGCGGTCGGGGCCCAGTACTTC.

The sample holds a few counts of this clonotype. The V and J genes are TRBV28 and TRBJ1-6, with TRBD1 matching 7 bases. The germline V gene encodes CDR1 MDHEN and CDR2 SYDVKM. V was pared by 7 bases and J by 7 bases, with 10 bases of the junction left unmatched. The CDR3 extends over 15 amino acids. In nucleotides, the CDR3 is TGTGCCAGCACCTCTCCCGGGACAGAGAATTCACCCCTCCACTTT. This codes for CASTSPGTENSPLHF.

This clonotype was detected many times. The CDR3 reads CSVERQGYEQYF. CDR3 bases: TGCAGCGTTGAAAGGCAGGGCTACGAGCAGTACTTC. The chain links TRBV29-1 to TRBJ2-7; maybe TRBD1 (5 bases). In germline, CDR1 is SQVTM, CDR2 ANQGSEA. The CDR3 contains 12 residues. Between the trimmed V and J ends, which lost 2 bases and 3 bases, there was a span of 8 bases.

In this sample, this clonotype turned up many times. This chain joins TRBV12-3 or TRBV12-4 and TRBJ1-5, with 7 positions matching TRBD1. Trimming at V came to 4 bases and at J to 4 bases, leaving 1 base not matched to a gene. CDR3 size: 13 residues. The CDR3 region is CASSWTGNQPQHF. DNA of the CDR3: TGTGCCAGCAGTTGGACAGGAAATCAGCCCCAGCATTTT.